These 26 T cell receptor beta chains were sequenced from one sample in a study of blood T cell repertoires in COVID-19. TCRdb's table, derived via immunoSEQ multiplex PCR, lists solely in-frame clones and lacks some. The data contain approximately 170,000 clones, approximately 89% of them singletons. Sample: PBMCs or T cells enriched from blood (not recorded which). The receptors here all came from a woman younger than 35 who had recovered from COVID-19.

V usage is TRBV29-1 and J usage is TRBJ2-1; tentatively, D is TRBD2 (5 bases). This CDR3 region has 11 residues. The ends were cut back, 1 base at V and 7 bases at J, with 5 bases in the middle. Germline V gene data show CDR1 as SQVTM and CDR2 as ANQGSEA. CDR3 in amino acids: CSVEGRNEQFF. CDR3 DNA: TGCAGCGTTGAAGGGAGGAATGAGCAGTTCTTC.

The V and J genes are TRBV9 and TRBJ2-4, with TRBD1 matching 11 bases. This CDR3 region has 16 residues. J gave up 7 bases and V 0 bases, and 6 bases lay outside the gene matches. CDR1 is SGDLS and CDR2 is YYNGEE in the germline V gene. Here the CDR3 reads CASSVAPDRGRNIQYF. For the CDR3, the DNA is TGTGCCAGCAGCGTAGCTCCGGACAGGGGGCGCAACATTCAGTACTTC.

The rearrangement joins TRBV3-1 (or the pseudogene TRBV3-2) to TRBJ2-1; D remains unclear. Germline V CDR1 and CDR2: LGHDT, YNNKEL (reference sequence). The CDR3 spans 13 residues. Deletions cut 4 bases from V and 7 bases from J, with 11 bases between. CDR3 protein: CASSLIGGNEQFF. The CDR3 DNA reads as TGTGCCAGCAGCCTGATAGGCGGTAATGAGCAGTTCTTC.

The CDR3 DNA follows: TGTGCCAGCCACATCCGGGACAGGGTTAATGAGCAGTTCTTC. This codes for CASHIRDRVNEQFF. This chain connects TRBV2 to TRBJ2-1, with 9 nucleotides matching TRBD1. The CDR3 covers 14 residues. V lost 8 bases and J lost 7; bases outside the gene matches: 9. CDR1 and CDR2 (germline): SNHLY, FYNNEI.

This clone was detected only a few times. Compared with germline, one end of the junction differs, possibly owing to a read error. The chain has TRBV7-9 and TRBJ2-7; TRBD2 agrees at 10 bases. The V gene's germline CDR1 is SEHNR and CDR2 FQNEAQ (reference sequence). This CDR3 has 11 residues. CDR3 in amino acids: CASSLDVAGGF. In nucleotides, the CDR3 is TGTGCCAGCAGCTTAGATGTAGCGGGAGGCTTC.

The V call is TRBV29-1, the J call TRBJ2-2, with TRBD1 matching 7 bases. Germline V gene sequence: CDR1 SQVTM, CDR2 ANQGSEA. The CDR3 spans 16 residues. The V and J ends lost 6 bases and 5 bases, in that order; junction bases with no gene match: 15. The CDR3 DNA reads TGCAGCGTAGGGAGCCACGGGCCAGGGGGTACCGGGGAGCTGTTTTTT. Protein sequence: CSVGSHGPGGTGELFF.

The rearrangement links TRBV14 to TRBJ1-4; 7 nucleotides line up with TRBD1. The junction had 4 bases not matched to a gene; V was cut back by 2 bases and J by 4 bases. CDR3 size: 15 residues. Germline assignment: CDR1 SGHDN and CDR2 FVKESK. The CDR3 region is CASSQLGQINEKLFF. The CDR3 DNA reads TGTGCCAGCAGCCAACTGGGACAGATTAATGAAAAACTGTTTTTT. The full variable domain, its missing parts supplied by reference TRBV14 and TRBJ1-4, is EAGVTQFPSHSVIEKGQTVTLRCDPISGHDNLYWYRRVMGKEIKFLLHFVKESKQDESGMPNNRFLAERTGGTYSTLKVQPAELEDSGVYFCASSQLGQINEKLFFGSGTQLSVL.

This clone was observed once. The V call is TRBV9, the J call TRBJ1-2; TRBD1 aligns across 8 bases. V trimming: 8 bases; J trimming: 6 bases; junction bases outside the gene matches: 6. CDR3 length equals 12 residues. The germline V gene has CDR1 SGDLS and CDR2 YYNGEE. CDR3 region: CASQDRADGYTF. The CDR3 DNA reads TGTGCCAGTCAGGACAGGGCCGATGGCTACACCTTC.

This clone has just a few counts. The chain employs TRBV6-5 and TRBJ2-1; a possible D gene is TRBD1 (5 bases). Germline CDR1 reads MNHEY; CDR2 reads SVGAGI. The germline V and J ends were trimmed by 6 bases and 6 bases, with 15 bases remaining between them. This CDR3 comprises 14 residues. In nucleotides, the CDR3 is TGTGCCAGCAGCGCAGGGAAAGGTTTCAATGAGCAGTTCTTC. Translation: CASSAGKGFNEQFF.

The chain carries TRBV2 and TRBJ2-7; D is possibly TRBD1 (6 bases). Germline CDR1 and CDR2: SNHLY and FYNNEI. The CDR3 has 12 residues. V dropped 10 bases and J dropped 2 bases, with 12 bases sitting between them. CDR3 protein: CAIRQVPYEQYF. The CDR3 nucleotides are TGTGCCATCAGACAGGTTCCCTACGAGCAGTACTTC. Combining the CDR3 with reference TRBV2 and TRBJ2-7 gives the whole variable domain EPEVTQTPSHQVTQMGQEVILRCVPISNHLYFYWYRQILGQKVEFLVSFYNNEISEKSEIFDDQFSVERPDGSNFTLKIRSTKLEDSAMYFCAIRQVPYEQYFGPGTRLTVT.

This clone turned up a few times. V and J are TRBV6-5 and TRBJ1-5; D is ambiguous. CDR1 and CDR2 from the germline V gene are MNHEY and SVGAGI. Trimming removed 5 bases at V and 7 bases at J, with 12 bases between. The CDR3 is 13 amino acids. The DNA for the CDR3 is TGTGCCAGCAGTCCCAACATGAGGCAGCCCCAGCATTTT. Translation: CASSPNMRQPQHF.

The chain employs TRBV11-2 and TRBJ2-1; 7 bases line up with TRBD2. The CDR3 covers 16 residues. Trimming cost V 3 bases and J 6 bases; bases outside gene matches: 11. Looked up from germline, CDR1 is SGHAT and CDR2 is FQNNGV. As DNA, the CDR3 is TGTGCCAGCAGCTTGGGCGGGAGCGGGACTGGCAATGAGCAGTTCTTC. Its translation is CASSLGGSGTGNEQFF.

V gene TRBV18 combines with J gene TRBJ1-5; D is undetermined. This CDR3 region has 16 residues. Trimming shortened V by 4 bases and J by 6 bases, and 19 bases separated the two germline ends. Germline-derived CDR1 and CDR2 are KGHSH and LQKENI. Written as DNA, the CDR3 is TGTGCCAGCTCACAAGGTTTTGCCTCTGGAGGTCAGCCCCAGCATTTT. This sequence encodes CASSQGFASGGQPQHF.

The chain combines TRBV5-1 with TRBJ2-2; a weak D match, TRBD1 (6 bases). This CDR3 region has 16 residues. CDR1 is SGHRS and CDR2 is YFSETQ in the germline V gene. Trimming shortened V by 1 base and J by 3 bases, and 13 bases separated the two germline ends. Written as DNA, the CDR3 is TGCGCCAGCAGCTTGTCACAGGGTGGTCACACCGGGGAGCTGTTTTTT. Amino acid sequence: CASSLSQGGHTGELFF.

This chain joins TRBV5-8 and TRBJ2-2; D is undetermined. From germline, CDR1 is SGHTS and CDR2 YDEGEE. V was trimmed by 2 bases and J by 0 bases, leaving 5 bases between them. There are 14 residues in the CDR3. The CDR3 DNA follows: TGTGCCAGCAGCTTTCTCGCGAACACCGGGGAGCTGTTTTTT. This translates into CASSFLANTGELFF.

The rearrangement links TRBV5-1 to TRBJ2-7; 8 bases line up with TRBD1. The germline CDR1 and CDR2 sequences are SGHRS and YFSETQ. Losses at the gene ends were 3 bases for V and 3 bases for J; bases not matched to a gene: 11. The CDR3 loop spans 16 amino acids. CDR3 DNA: TGCGCCAGCAGCTCAGCACGGGGACAGGTCCTCTACGAGCAGTACTTC. It encodes CASSSARGQVLYEQYF.

For the CDR3, the DNA is TGTGCCAGCGGATATCTGACAGGTTTTGTTGGAAACACCATATATTTT. Its protein product is CASGYLTGFVGNTIYF. The chain couples TRBV7-3 to TRBJ1-3; possibly TRBD1 for D (6 bases). The CDR3 loop spans 16 amino acids. Trimming removed 8 bases at V and 3 bases at J, with 20 bases between. CDR1 is SGHTA and CDR2 is FQGTGA in the germline V gene.

The gene calls are TRBV13 and TRBJ1-4; D might be TRBD1 (6 bases). Germline CDR1 and CDR2: PRHDT and FYEKMQ (reference sequence). Trimming removed 3 bases at V and 5 bases at J, with 16 bases between. The CDR3 is 16 residues long. The CDR3 is CASSFSRGAKNEKLFF. The CDR3 nucleotides are TGTGCCAGCAGCTTCTCCCGGGGGGCAAAAAATGAAAAACTGTTTTTT.

The V gene is TRBV18, the J gene TRBJ2-1; D not certain. The ends were cut back, 0 bases at V and 6 bases at J, with 9 bases in the middle. The V gene's germline CDR1 is KGHSH and CDR2 LQKENI. This CDR3 has 14 residues. The CDR3 spells CASSPPGPFNEQFF. CDR3 sequence (DNA): TGTGCCAGCTCACCACCTGGGCCATTCAATGAGCAGTTCTTC. Looking up the rest from reference TRBV18 and TRBJ2-1 gives the full variable domain: NAGVMQNPRHLVRRRGQEARLRCSPMKGHSHVYWYRQLPEEGLKFMVYLQKENIIDESGMPKERFSAEFPKEGPSILRIQQVVRGDSAAYFCASSPPGPFNEQFFGPGTRLTVL.

In DNA form, the CDR3 reads TGTGCCAGCAGTTTTCGGACTAGATCTAGCACAGATACGCAGTATTTT. This translates into CASSFRTRSSTDTQYF. This chain connects TRBV6-6 to TRBJ2-3, with TRBD2 matching 7 bases. This CDR3 has 16 amino acids. J lost 0 bases, V lost 4 bases, and 7 bases had no gene match. CDR1 is MNHNY and CDR2 is SVGAGI in the germline V gene (reference sequence).

For this clone: The junction differs from germline at one of its ends, possibly a read error. The chain carries TRBV3-1 (or the pseudogene TRBV3-2) and TRBJ2-2; 9 bases agree with TRBD2. Germline V gives CDR1 LGHDT, CDR2 YNNKEL (reference sequence). CDR3 length equals 17 residues. CDR3 nucleotide sequence: TGTGCCAGCAGCCCCCCATCGGCGGGAGGGCCTAGCCGGGGAGCTGTTTTT. Protein: CASSPPSAGGPSRGAVF.

V usage is TRBV11-2 and J usage is TRBJ1-1, with 10 bases aligning to TRBD1. Germline V gives CDR1 SGHAT, CDR2 FQNNGV. Trimming at V came to 4 bases and at J to 2 bases, leaving 7 bases not matched to a gene. The CDR3 runs 16 residues. For the CDR3, the DNA is TGTGCCAGCAGCTCAATCCGACAGGGGGCAAACACTGAAGCTTTCTTT. Translating gives CASSSIRQGANTEAFF.

The J gene is TRBJ2-7, the V gene TRBV20-1; no clear D gene. V shed 5 bases and J shed 2 bases, with 7 bases lying between them. CDR1 and CDR2 from the germline V gene are DFQATT and SNEGSKA (reference sequence). The CDR3 totals 11 residues. This CDR3 reads CSADSAYEQYF. The CDR3 DNA is TGCAGTGCTGACTCCGCCTACGAGCAGTACTTC.

The CDR3 region has the DNA TGTGCCAGCAGTTGGGACACGGGAAGCTATGGCTACACCTTC. Encoded protein: CASSWDTGSYGYTF. The chain couples TRBV6-5 to TRBJ1-2; possibly TRBD1 for D (6 bases). Trimming pared 4 bases from V and 4 bases from J, leaving 13 bases between. Germline CDR1 MNHEY, CDR2 SVGAGI. The CDR3 totals 14 residues.

The V gene is TRBV4-3, the J gene TRBJ1-1, with D possibly being TRBD1 (6 bases). Germline V CDR1 and CDR2: LGHNA, YSLEER. CDR3 length equals 15 residues. The ends were cut back, 7 bases at V and 5 bases at J, with 20 bases in the middle. CDR3 in DNA: TGCGCCAGCACCTTCGGGGCAGGGGCGAAAACTGAAGCTTTCTTT. It codes for CASTFGAGAKTEAFF.

The V and J genes are TRBV5-6 and TRBJ2-3, with no clear D. V was clipped by 1 base and J by 2 bases, with 5 bases between them. CDR1 and CDR2 from the germline V gene are SGHDT and YYEEEE. CDR3 size: 13 residues. The CDR3 nucleotides are TGTGCCAGCAGCTTGCCCTTCACAGATACGCAGTATTTT. This codes for CASSLPFTDTQYF. Based on the CDR3 plus reference TRBV5-6 and TRBJ2-3, the full variable domain is DAGVTQSPTHLIKTRGQQVTLRCSPKSGHDTVSWYQQALGQGPQFIFQYYEEEERQRGNFPDRFSGHQFPNYSSELNVNALLLGDSALYLCASSLPFTDTQYFGPGTRLTVL.